A single sample gave rise to the 11 T cell receptor beta chains below, sequenced in a study of cytomegalovirus exposure and HLA in healthy donors. PCR used 60 Vbeta primers and 13 Jbeta primers. Sequencing was performed with immunoSEQ multiplex PCR; in TCRdb, only in-frame clones are kept and a portion is missing. The sample consists of some 200,000 clones, almost 80% of them appearing once. The specimen was PBMCs. All receptors come from a man younger than 35 in good health and CMV-seronegative.

The V call is TRBV30, the J call TRBJ1-1; weak D call: TRBD1 (6 bases). Germline V gene data show CDR1 as GTSNPN and CDR2 as SVGIG (reference sequence). CDR3 length equals 13 residues. V lost 2 bases and J 5 bases, leaving 12 bases between the germline ends. The CDR3 DNA sequence: TGTGCCTGGAGTCGGACAGCAGGTACTGAAGCTTTCTTT. Translating it yields CAWSRTAGTEAFF.

The gene calls are TRBV4-3 and TRBJ2-6; D remains ambiguous. Germline values: CDR1 LGHNA, CDR2 YSLEER. Trimming stripped 4 bases from V and 0 bases from J, with 7 bases between. This CDR3 is built from 15 residues. In DNA, the CDR3 is TGCGCCAGCAGCCTGCGGCTCTCTGGGGCCAACGTCCTGACTTTC. Residues: CASSLRLSGANVLTF.

The chain is built from TRBV4-3 and TRBJ1-2, with 8 bases aligning to TRBD1. Germline V CDR1 and CDR2: LGHNA, YSLEER. This CDR3 has 16 residues. V gave up 4 bases and J gave up 7 bases; unmatched junction bases: 14. CDR3 DNA sequence: TGCGCCAGCAGCCTCCTAAGGGGGACAGGCTGGTTTGGCTACACCTTC. This translates into CASSLLRGTGWFGYTF.

CDR3 DNA: TGTGCCAGCAGTCCCCCTAACTCAGGGCAAGAGACCCAGTACTTC. The encoded protein is CASSPPNSGQETQYF. The chain is built from TRBV6-5 and TRBJ2-5; weak D call: TRBD1 (5 bases). V lost 5 bases, J lost 2 bases, and 15 bases lay in between. The V gene's germline CDR1 is MNHEY and CDR2 SVGAGI. This CDR3 is built from 15 residues.

The V gene is TRBV29-1, the J gene TRBJ1-3; no firm D call. Germline values: CDR1 SQVTM, CDR2 ANQGSEA. The CDR3 is made up of 12 amino acids. Trimming took off 4 bases at V and 0 bases at J, with 4 bases between the two ends. As DNA, the CDR3 is TGCAGCGTTGTCTTCTCTGGAAACACCATATATTTT. Its translation: CSVVFSGNTIYF.

This rearrangement joins TRBV7-2 to TRBJ2-1; TRBD1 is a possible D gene (5 bases). Trimming removed 3 bases at V and 2 bases at J, with 11 bases between. This CDR3 comprises 15 residues. The germline CDR1 and CDR2 sequences are SGHTA and FQGNSA. The CDR3 reads CASSLGLPAYNEQFF. CDR3 nucleotide sequence: TGTGCCAGCAGCTTGGGGCTCCCGGCCTACAATGAGCAGTTCTTC.

The gene calls are TRBV7-8 and TRBJ2-5; D unresolved. V dropped 4 bases and J dropped 5 bases, with 11 bases sitting between them. The germline CDR1 and CDR2 sequences are SGHVS and FQNEAQ. CDR3 size: 13 residues. In nucleotides, the CDR3 is TGTGCCAGCAGCTCTACCCCTTATGAGACCCAGTACTTC. Amino acid sequence: CASSSTPYETQYF. The variable domain in full, with the rest retrieved from reference TRBV7-8 and TRBJ2-5, is GAGVSQSPRYKVAKRGQDVALRCDPISGHVSLFWYQQALGQGPEFLTYFQNEAQLDKSGLPSDRFFAERPEGSVSTLKIQRTQQEDSAVYLCASSSTPYETQYFGPGTRLLVL.

The V gene is TRBV25-1, the J gene TRBJ2-7, with D unresolved. V lost 1 base and J lost 12, with 7 bases in between. The V gene's germline CDR1 is MGHDK and CDR2 SYGVNS. CDR3 length equals 10 residues. DNA for the CDR3: TGTGCCAGCAGTGAATTCTTCCTGTACTTC. Protein: CASSEFFLYF.

The V and J genes are TRBV19 and TRBJ2-2, with TRBD2 matching 16 bases. Germline V lookup: CDR1 LNHDA, CDR2 SQIVND (reference sequence). CDR3 size: 22 residues. V was clipped by 3 bases and J by 5 bases; unmatched bases: 18. The CDR3 bases are TGTGCCAGTAGTATTACTCGTTCCTCGGGACTAGCGGGAGGGCCTTATACCGGGGAGCTGTTTTTT. Translation gives CASSITRSSGLAGGPYTGELFF.

This clone has only one observation. The chain couples TRBV6-5 to TRBJ2-5; 7 nucleotides agree with TRBD1. The germline CDR1 and CDR2 sequences are MNHEY and SVGAGI. V trimming: 6 bases; J trimming: 2 bases; junction bases outside the gene matches: 6. The length of the CDR3 is 14 residues. CDR3 loop: CASRPADRQETQYF. For the CDR3, the DNA is TGTGCCAGCAGGCCCGCGGACAGGCAAGAGACCCAGTACTTC.

The genes are TRBV7-2 and TRBJ2-4; D is uncertain. Germline CDR1 SGHTA, CDR2 FQGNSA. The V end was cut by 1 base, the J end by 3 bases, with 4 bases between. The CDR3 runs to 13 residues. As DNA, the CDR3 is TGTGCCAGCAGCTTAGGCGGCAAAAACATTCAGTACTTC. This translates into CASSLGGKNIQYF. Complete variable domain (other parts from reference TRBV7-2 and TRBJ2-4): GAGVSQSPSNKVTEKGKDVELRCDPISGHTALYWYRQSLGQGLEFLIYFQGNSAPDKSGLPSDRFSAERTGGSVSTLTIQRTQQEDSAVYLCASSLGGKNIQYFGAGTRLSVL.